This TCR beta chain was sequenced in a study of blood T cell repertoires in COVID-19 (TCRdb year 2020). Describing the broader study: Samples from collaborators originated in the United States, Italy and Spain and spanned both the acute and convalescent phases of COVID-19. The prospective study material was composed of cDNA or gDNA derived from T cells, B-cell-depleted T cells, or PBMCs. Subjects who had been exposed to COVID-19, were actively infected with it, or had recovered from it provided the deeply sampled blood TCRbeta repertoires that made up the dataset. The repertoires were made available in a free public database intended to serve as a resource for research on the immune response to SARS-CoV-2. The samples were drawn from two sources: the first 160 participants of the ongoing ImmuneRACE study, and 950 to 1,500 subjects contributed by 6 global collaborators. A de-identified subject ID, COVID-19 status, age in years and sex were almost always included in the sample metadata. Where available, HLA class I and class II types were obtained from metadata supplied by the sample provider rather than from assay-based typing.

TCRbeta CDR3 regions were amplified from genomic DNA using the immunoSEQ Assay, a bias-controlled multiplex PCR. In the original analysis: Nucleated cell counts per sample were estimated from amplification of reference gene primers within the assay. Sequence reads were collapsed and filtered to measure the absolute abundance of every unique TCRbeta CDR3 rearrangement. Productive Simpson clonality was computed per sample as the square root of Simpson's diversity index over productive rearrangements. This immuneACCESS table, as held by TCRdb, lists in-frame sequences with V and J called but not all clones. Of the missing ones, under half trace to an unresolved V gene in checked studies; the others have no known cause. D and trimming were read from the DNA, whereas the V and J calls and clone size are those reported in that table. The sample includes about 270,000 clones, with about 88% observed a single time. The ten largest clones represent 3% of the sample.

Results and caveats for the whole study, not just this receptor: Clinical and demographic metadata were provided uncurated, with the amount varying by source and participant.

On this clone: Its binding antigen is unknown. No much larger clonotype is one base removed from it; base qualities were not supplied.

Enrolling through a virtual design, the prospective study's participants ranged in age from about 18 to 89 years and lived across around 25 United States geographic areas. Cohort assignment in the prospective study relied on participant-reported clinical history from a screening survey and a study questionnaire. ImmuneRACE Cohort 3 recovered participants were defined by two consecutive negative NP/OP PCR tests, healthcare professional clearance, or symptom resolution. In the prospective study, mobile phlebotomists collected whole blood, serum and a nasopharyngeal or oropharyngeal swab from each participant. Additional blood draws and questionnaires over an approximately two-month period could optionally be provided by prospective study participants. Blood samples from the prospective study were shipped frozen or at room temperature prior to DNA extraction. The TCR comes from a woman in her forties or fifties who had recovered from COVID-19. Sequencing input: PBMCs or T cells enriched from blood (not recorded which).

Here is the DNA: TGTGCCAGCAGCCAAACGGGACTAGGGCGGGATGAGCAGTTCTTC. The resulting protein is CASSQTGLGRDEQFF. The receptor chain draws on TRBV14 and TRBJ2-1; TRBD2 matches 8 bases in the middle. Compared with germline, V lacks 2 bases and J lacks 8 bases; bases without a gene match: 8. As encoded in the germline V gene, CDR1 is SGHDN while CDR2 is FVKESK. The CDR3 goes from the cysteine to the phenylalanine over 15 residues. Only the CDR3 DNA stays, 45 bases, in frame from base 1.